The clone carrying this TCR beta chain was seen a handful of times. The antigen is unknown. The PCR employed 60 Vbeta primers together with 13 Jbeta primers. Here immunoSEQ multiplex PCR was the method, and the copy in TCRdb shows in-frame clones only, minus some. The data contain roughly 48,000 clones, 70% to 80% of them singletons. This sample was taken from a study of cytomegalovirus exposure and HLA in healthy donors. The germline V and J ends were trimmed by 6 bases and 6 bases, with 14 bases remaining between them. This CDR3 has 13 amino acids. CDR1 is SEHNR and CDR2 is FQNEAQ in the germline V gene (reference sequence). Broader study findings: Fewer N-insertions than the 666-donor mean were reportedly shown by an Asian-associated ancestry cluster in a later analysis.

V and J are TRBV7-9 and TRBJ1-1; D remains ambiguous. Material for sequencing was PBMCs. The sequence was obtained from a woman aged 30 to 39 in good health and CMV-seronegative. The CDR3 sequence is CASRPRREPEAFF. The CDR3 bases are TGTGCCAGCAGACCAAGGAGGGAACCTGAAGCTTTCTTT.